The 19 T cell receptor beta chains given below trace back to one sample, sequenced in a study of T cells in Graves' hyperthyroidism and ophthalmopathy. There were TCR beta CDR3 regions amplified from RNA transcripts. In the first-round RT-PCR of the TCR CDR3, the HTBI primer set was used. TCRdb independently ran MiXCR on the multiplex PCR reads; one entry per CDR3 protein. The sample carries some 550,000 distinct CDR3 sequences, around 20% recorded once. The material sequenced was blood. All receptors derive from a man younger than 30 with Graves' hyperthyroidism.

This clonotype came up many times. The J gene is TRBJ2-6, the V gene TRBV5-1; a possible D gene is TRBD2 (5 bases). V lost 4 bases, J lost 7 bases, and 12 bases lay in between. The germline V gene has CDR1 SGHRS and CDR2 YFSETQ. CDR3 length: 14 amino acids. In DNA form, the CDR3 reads TGCGCCAGCAGCCCGACTGAGGGAGCCAACGTCCTGACTTTC. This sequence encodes CASSPTEGANVLTF. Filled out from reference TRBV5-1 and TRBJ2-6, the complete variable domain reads KAGVTQTPRYLIKTRGQQVTLSCSPISGHRSVSWYQQTPGQGLQFLFEYFSETQRNKGNFPGRFSGRQFSNSRSEMNVSTLELGDSALYLCASSPTEGANVLTFGAGSRLTVL.

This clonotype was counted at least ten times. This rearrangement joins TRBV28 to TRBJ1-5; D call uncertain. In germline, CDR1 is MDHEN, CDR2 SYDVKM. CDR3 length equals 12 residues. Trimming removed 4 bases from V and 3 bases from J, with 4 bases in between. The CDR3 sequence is CASSSVNQPQHF. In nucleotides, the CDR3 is TGTGCCAGCAGTTCGGTCAATCAGCCCCAGCATTTT.

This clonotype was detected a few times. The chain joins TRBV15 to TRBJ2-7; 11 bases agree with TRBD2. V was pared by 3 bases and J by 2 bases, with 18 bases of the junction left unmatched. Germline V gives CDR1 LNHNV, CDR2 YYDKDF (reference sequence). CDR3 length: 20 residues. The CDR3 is CATSSGNRPIAGGRPYEQYF. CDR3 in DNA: TGTGCCACCAGCAGTGGGAACAGGCCCATAGCGGGAGGGCGACCCTACGAGCAGTACTTC.

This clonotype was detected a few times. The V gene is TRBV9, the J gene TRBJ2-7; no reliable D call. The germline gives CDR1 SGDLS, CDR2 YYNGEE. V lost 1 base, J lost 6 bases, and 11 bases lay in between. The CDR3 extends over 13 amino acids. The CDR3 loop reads CASSVRAPREQYF. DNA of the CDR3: TGTGCCAGCAGCGTAAGGGCCCCCCGCGAGCAGTACTTC.

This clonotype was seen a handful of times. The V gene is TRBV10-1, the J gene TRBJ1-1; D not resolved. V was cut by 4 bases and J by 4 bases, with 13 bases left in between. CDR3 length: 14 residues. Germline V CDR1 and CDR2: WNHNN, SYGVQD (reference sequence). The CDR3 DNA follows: TGCGCCAGCAGTGTAGCCCCTCTACGCACTGAAGCTTTCTTT. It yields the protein CASSVAPLRTEAFF.

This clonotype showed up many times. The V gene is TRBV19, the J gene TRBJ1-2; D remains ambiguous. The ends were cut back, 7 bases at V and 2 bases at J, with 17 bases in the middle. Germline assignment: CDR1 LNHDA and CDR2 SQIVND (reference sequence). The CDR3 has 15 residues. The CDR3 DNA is TGTGCCAGTATTGAAGGAGGGAGATCGAACTATGGCTACACCTTC. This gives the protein CASIEGGRSNYGYTF. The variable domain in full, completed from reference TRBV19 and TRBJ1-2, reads DGGITQSPKYLFRKEGQNVTLSCEQNLNHDAMYWYRQDPGQGLRLIYYSQIVNDFQKGDIAEGYSVSREKKESFPLTVTSAQKNPTAFYLCASIEGGRSNYGYTFGSGTRLTVV.

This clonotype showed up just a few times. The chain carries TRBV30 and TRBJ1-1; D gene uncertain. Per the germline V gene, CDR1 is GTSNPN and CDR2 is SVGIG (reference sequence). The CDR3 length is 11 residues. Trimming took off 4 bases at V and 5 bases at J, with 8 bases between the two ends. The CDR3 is CAWTGLTEAFF. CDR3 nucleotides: TGTGCCTGGACCGGACTGACTGAAGCTTTCTTT.

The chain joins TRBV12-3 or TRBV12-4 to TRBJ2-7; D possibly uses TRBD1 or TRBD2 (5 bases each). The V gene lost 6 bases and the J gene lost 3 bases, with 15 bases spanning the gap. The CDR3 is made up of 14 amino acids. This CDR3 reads CASSPGRQYYEQYF. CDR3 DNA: TGTGCCAGCAGCCCGGGACGGCAATACTACGAGCAGTACTTC.

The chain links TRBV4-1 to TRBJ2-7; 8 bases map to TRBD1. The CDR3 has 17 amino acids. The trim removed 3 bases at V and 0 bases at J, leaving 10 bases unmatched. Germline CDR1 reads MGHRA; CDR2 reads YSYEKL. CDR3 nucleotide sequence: TGCGCCAGCAGCCAGAGACAACCGGGACAGGACTCCTACGAGCAGTACTTC. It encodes CASSQRQPGQDSYEQYF.

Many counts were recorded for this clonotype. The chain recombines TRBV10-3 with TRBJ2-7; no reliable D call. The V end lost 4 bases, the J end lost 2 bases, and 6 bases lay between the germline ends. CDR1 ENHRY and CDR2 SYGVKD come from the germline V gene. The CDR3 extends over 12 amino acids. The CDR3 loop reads CAISGATYEQYF. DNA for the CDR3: TGTGCCATCAGTGGGGCTACCTACGAGCAGTACTTC.

This CDR3 is CASKLRSLLDTGELFF. CDR3 nucleotides: TGCGCCAGCAAGTTAAGGAGTTTGTTGGACACCGGGGAGCTGTTTTTT. The chain couples TRBV5-1 to TRBJ2-2; D not certain. The germline V gene has CDR1 SGHRS and CDR2 YFSETQ. Deletions cut 6 bases from V and 3 bases from J, with 18 bases between. This CDR3 region has 16 residues.

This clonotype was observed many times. CDR3 bases: TGTGCCAGCAGTGCGAAAGCGGGGGGCTACGAGCAGTACTTC. Protein: CASSAKAGGYEQYF. V and J are TRBV27 and TRBJ2-7; TRBD2 matches 9 bases. This CDR3 spans 14 amino acids. The V segment lost 5 bases and the J segment 3 bases; nucleotides outside the gene matches: 5. CDR1 and CDR2 (germline): MNHEY, SMNVEV (reference sequence).

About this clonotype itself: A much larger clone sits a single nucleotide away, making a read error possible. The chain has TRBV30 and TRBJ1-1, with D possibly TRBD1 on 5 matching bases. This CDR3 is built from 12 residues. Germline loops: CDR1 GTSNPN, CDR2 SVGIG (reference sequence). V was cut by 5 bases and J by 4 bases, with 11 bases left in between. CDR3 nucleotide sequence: TGTGCCTGGGGCAGGGTGAGCACTGAAGCTTTCTTT. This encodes CAWGRVSTEAFF.

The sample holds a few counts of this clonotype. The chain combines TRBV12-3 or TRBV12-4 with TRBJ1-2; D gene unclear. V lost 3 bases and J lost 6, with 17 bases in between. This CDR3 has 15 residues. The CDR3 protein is CASSFRRIPQDGYTF. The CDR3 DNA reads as TGTGCCAGCAGTTTTCGTCGGATTCCCCAGGATGGCTACACCTTC.

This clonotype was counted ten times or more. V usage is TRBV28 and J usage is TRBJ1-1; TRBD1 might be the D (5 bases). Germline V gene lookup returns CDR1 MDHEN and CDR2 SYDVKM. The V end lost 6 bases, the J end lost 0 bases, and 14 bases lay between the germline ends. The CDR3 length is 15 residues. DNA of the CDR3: TGTGCCAGCAGCCTCGCGGGACCGATGAACACTGAAGCTTTCTTT. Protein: CASSLAGPMNTEAFF.

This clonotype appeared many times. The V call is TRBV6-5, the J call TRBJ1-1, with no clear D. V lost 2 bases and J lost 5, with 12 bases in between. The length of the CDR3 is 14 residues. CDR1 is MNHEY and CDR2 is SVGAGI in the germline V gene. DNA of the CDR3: TGTGCCAGCAGTTACGAGGGTGGTGGAACTGAAGCTTTCTTT. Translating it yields CASSYEGGGTEAFF.

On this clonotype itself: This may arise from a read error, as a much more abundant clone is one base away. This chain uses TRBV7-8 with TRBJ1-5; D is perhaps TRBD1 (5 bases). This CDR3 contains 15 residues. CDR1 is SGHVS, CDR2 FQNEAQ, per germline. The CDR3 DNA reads TGTGCCAGCAGCTTAAGTGGTCAGGGAGTTTGGCCCCAGCGTTTT. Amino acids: CASSLSGQGVWPQRF.

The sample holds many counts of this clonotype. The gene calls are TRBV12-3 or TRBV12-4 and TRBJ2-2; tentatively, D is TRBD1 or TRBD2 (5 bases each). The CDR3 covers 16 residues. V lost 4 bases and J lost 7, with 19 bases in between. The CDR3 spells CASSSRDGSSGGELFF. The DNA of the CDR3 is TGTGCCAGCAGTTCCCGGGACGGCTCCTCGGGCGGGGAGCTGTTTTTT.

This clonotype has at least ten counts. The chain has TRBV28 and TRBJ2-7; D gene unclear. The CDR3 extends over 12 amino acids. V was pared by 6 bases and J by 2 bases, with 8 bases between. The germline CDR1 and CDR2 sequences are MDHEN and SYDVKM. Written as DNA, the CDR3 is TGTGCCAGCAGCTCCGGCGCCTACGAGCAGTACTTC. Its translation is CASSSGAYEQYF.